This TCR beta chain derives from a study of blood T cell repertoires in COVID-19. Whole-study context: T cells, B-cell-depleted T cells, or PBMCs supplied cDNA or gDNA.

Two negative PCRs, clearance, or symptom resolution had been documented for recovered Cohort 3 donors. Methods used by the authors: Scientists estimated how many nucleated cells there were by amplifying reference gene primers. The assay was immunoSEQ multiplex PCR, and TCRdb's table has in-frame clones only and misses some. That table is the source of V, J and clone size, and D and trimming were worked out from the DNA. The sample lists 60,000 to 70,000 clones; roughly 91% were seen once. CDR1 and CDR2 from the germline V gene are LNHDA and SQIVND (reference sequence). V gave up 2 bases and J gave up 6 bases, with 15 bases separating them. The length of the CDR3 is 15 residues.

This receptor was identified in a woman aged 40 to 50 who had recovered from COVID-19. The chain links TRBV19 to TRBJ2-3; possible D gene TRBD1, 6 bases. Sequencing used PBMCs or T cells enriched from blood (not recorded which). The CDR3: CASSIFLGAGDTQYF. CDR3 in DNA: TGTGCCAGTAGTATATTCCTGGGGGCAGGGGATACGCAGTATTTT. The full variable domain, with the rest looked up from reference TRBV19 and TRBJ2-3, is DGGITQSPKYLFRKEGQNVTLSCEQNLNHDAMYWYRQDPGQGLRLIYYSQIVNDFQKGDIAEGYSVSREKKESFPLTVTSAQKNPTAFYLCASSIFLGAGDTQYFGPGTRLTVL.